The 10 T cell receptor beta chains below come from one sample, sequenced in a study of chemoradiotherapy in HPV16-positive cancers. Profiled with immunoSEQ multiplex PCR; TCRdb holds only in-frame clones, not every one. There are approximately 34,000 clones in the sample; 89% occur only once, and 3.1% lies in the top ten. The sample here was blood, taken from a patient who underwent chemoradiotherapy. The receptors here all came from a human donor with HPV-associated anogenital cancer.

This chain links TRBV12-5 with TRBJ2-5; no reliable D call. V gave up 1 base and J gave up 1 base, with 7 bases separating them. The CDR3 extends over 14 amino acids. In germline, CDR1 is LGHNT, CDR2 FRNRAP. CDR3 region: CASGLGRSQETQYF. The DNA for the CDR3 is TGTGCTAGTGGTTTGGGGCGCAGCCAAGAGACCCAGTACTTC.

CDR3 nucleotide sequence: TGTGCCAGCAGCGTGGCCAGCGGTCCCTACGAGCAGTACTTC. It specifies CASSVASGPYEQYF. The chain has TRBV9 and TRBJ2-7; possible D gene TRBD2, 5 bases. V lost 2 bases to trimming and J lost 2 bases, with 11 bases between them. CDR1 and CDR2 from the germline V gene are SGDLS and YYNGEE. CDR3 length equals 14 residues.

This chain uses TRBV19 with TRBJ1-2; D unclear. Germline V gene sequence: CDR1 LNHDA, CDR2 SQIVND (reference sequence). The CDR3 extends over 13 amino acids. The V and J ends lost 7 bases and 8 bases respectively, with 17 bases between them. CDR3: CASTLDYTTGYTF. Written as DNA, the CDR3 is TGTGCCAGTACCCTGGATTATACCACGGGCTACACCTTC.

This clone was found once. The chain joins TRBV4-3 to TRBJ1-3; D ambiguous. V lost 0 bases to trimming and J lost 3 bases, with 3 bases between them. The CDR3 sequence is 13 residues long. Germline CDR1 and CDR2: LGHNA and YSLEER. The CDR3 sequence: CASSQDSGNTIYF. CDR3 in DNA: TGCGCCAGCAGCCAAGACAGTGGAAACACCATATATTTT.

The chain has TRBV4-1 and TRBJ1-2; TRBD1 aligns across 7 bases. The J segment lost 4 bases and the V segment lost 4 bases, leaving 9 bases of the junction unmatched. Per germline, CDR1 MGHRA and CDR2 YSYEKL. The CDR3 contains 15 residues. DNA of the CDR3: TGCGCCAGCAGCCCAAGACAGGGCCCTTCCTATGGCTACACCTTC. The encoded protein is CASSPRQGPSYGYTF.

The chain uses TRBV5-5 and TRBJ2-3, with D perhaps assigned TRBD1 or TRBD2 (6 bases each). With 4 bases removed from V and 2 bases from J, the gap between germline ends came to 20 bases. CDR3 length equals 17 residues. CDR1 is SGHKS and CDR2 is YYEKEE in the germline V gene (reference sequence). The CDR3 loop is CASSRPSGGPYTDTQYF. Written as DNA, the CDR3 is TGTGCCAGCAGCCGCCCGTCTGGGGGGCCATACACAGATACGCAGTATTTT.

CDR3 bases: TGTGCCAGCAGCTTATCTGGCAGGGGGGTCACTGAAGCTTTCTTT. This encodes CASSLSGRGVTEAFF. The rearrangement joins TRBV11-3 to TRBJ1-1, with 7 bases aligning to TRBD1. J gave up 4 bases and V 2 bases, and 7 bases lay outside the gene matches. This CDR3 is 15 amino acids long. In germline, CDR1 is SGHNT, CDR2 YENEEA.

In its sample, this clone ranks as medium-sized (0.01 to 0.1%). CDR3 nucleotide sequence: TGTGCCAGCAGTGACTCTGGGGCCAACGTCCTGACTTTC. Translation gives CASSDSGANVLTF. This rearrangement joins TRBV6-4 to TRBJ2-6; D remains ambiguous. CDR1 and CDR2 (germline): MRHNA, SNTAGT. CDR3 size: 13 residues. Trimming left V 0 bases short and J 3 bases short, with 0 bases between.

The chain combines TRBV7-3 with TRBJ1-2; 8 nucleotides match TRBD1. V shed 5 bases and J 2 bases; nucleotides not matched to a gene: 4. Germline V gives CDR1 SGHTA, CDR2 FQGTGA. This CDR3 is built from 14 residues. The DNA of the CDR3 is TGTGCCAGCAGCCTTCAGGGGGCCAACTATGGCTACACCTTC. It encodes CASSLQGANYGYTF.

The chain carries TRBV5-1 and TRBJ2-7; D is possibly TRBD2 (8 bases). The CDR3 has 15 amino acids. Per germline, CDR1 SGHRS and CDR2 YFSETQ. V shed 4 bases and J shed 3 bases, with 17 bases lying between them. The CDR3 protein is CASSPREGANYEQYF. The CDR3 DNA sequence: TGCGCCAGCAGCCCCCGGGAGGGGGCAAACTACGAGCAGTACTTC.